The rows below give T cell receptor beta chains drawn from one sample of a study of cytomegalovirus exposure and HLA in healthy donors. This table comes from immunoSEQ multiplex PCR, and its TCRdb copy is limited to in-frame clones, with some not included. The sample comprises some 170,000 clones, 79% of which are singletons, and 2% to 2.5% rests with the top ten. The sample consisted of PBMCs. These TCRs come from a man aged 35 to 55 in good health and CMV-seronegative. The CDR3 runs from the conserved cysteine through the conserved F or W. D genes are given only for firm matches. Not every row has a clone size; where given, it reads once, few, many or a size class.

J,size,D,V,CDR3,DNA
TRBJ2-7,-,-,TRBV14,CASSLWLVDEQYF,TGTGCCAGCAGCCTTTGGCTAGTCGACGAGCAGTACTTC
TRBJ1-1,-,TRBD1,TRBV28,CASRPTRTGVTEAFF,TGTGCCAGCAGACCTACACGGACAGGGGTGACTGAAGCTTTCTTT
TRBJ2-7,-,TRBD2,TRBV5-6,CASSLVSGIVYEQYF,TGTGCCAGCAGCTTGGTTAGCGGGATAGTTTACGAGCAGTACTTC
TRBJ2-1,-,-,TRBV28,CASRQQGRNEQFF,TGTGCCAGCAGGCAACAGGGCCGGAATGAGCAGTTCTTC
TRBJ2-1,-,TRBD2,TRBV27,CASSPSAGLSYNEQFF,TGTGCCAGCAGTCCTTCAGCGGGACTCTCCTACAATGAGCAGTTCTTC
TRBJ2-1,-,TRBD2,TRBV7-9,CSSSLPPRLAGSQNEQFF,TGTTCCAGCAGCTTACCCCCTAGACTAGCGGGAAGTCAGAATGAGCAGTTCTTC
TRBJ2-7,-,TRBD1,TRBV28,CASSRLGQGGYEQYF,TGTGCCAGCAGCCGACTCGGACAGGGGGGCTACGAGCAGTACTTC
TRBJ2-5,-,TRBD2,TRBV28,CASSLGSGWEGLRQETQYF,TGTGCCAGCAGTTTAGGATCCGGGTGGGAGGGCCTCCGCCAAGAGACCCAGTACTTC
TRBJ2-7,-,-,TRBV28,CASCTRGWQDEQYF,TGTGCCAGCTGCACCAGGGGTTGGCAGGACGAGCAGTACTTC
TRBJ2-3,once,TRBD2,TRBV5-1,CASSSLAGGTSTDTQYF,TGCGCCAGCAGCTCCCTAGCGGGAGGGACTAGCACAGATACGCAGTATTTT
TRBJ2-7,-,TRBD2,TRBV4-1,CASSQQQPGGPYEQYF,TGCGCCAGCAGCCAACAGCAGCCGGGAGGCCCCTACGAGCAGTACTTC
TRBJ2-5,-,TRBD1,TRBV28,CASSSPGTGEGETQYF,TGTGCCAGCAGCTCACCCGGCACAGGGGAAGGAGAGACCCAGTACTTC
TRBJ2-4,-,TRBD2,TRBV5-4,CASSLPGLAGGESTF,TGTGCCAGCAGCCTTCCGGGACTAGCGGGAGGGGAGTCCACTTTC
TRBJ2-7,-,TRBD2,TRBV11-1,CASSRLALYEQYF,TGTGCCAGCAGCCGACTAGCGCTATACGAGCAGTACTTC
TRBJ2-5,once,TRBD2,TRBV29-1,CSASTPNGGSWEQYF,TGCAGCGCCTCAACCCCGAATGGCGGGAGCTGGGAGCAGTACTTC
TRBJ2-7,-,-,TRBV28,CASSPPTGEQYF,TGTGCCAGCAGTCCCCCGACGGGGGAGCAGTACTTC